The source of this T cell receptor (beta chain) is a study of shared clonotypes between healthy human individuals. Overall study context: The plates for each donor numbered three CD4 naive, three CD4 memory, two CD8 naive and one CD8 memory.

CD8 cells regarded as naive lacked CD45RO, were positively chosen for CCR7, and omitted terminally differentiated effector memory CD45RA+ cells. A remark on this clone: Its cognate antigen is unknown.

The CDR3 totals 15 residues. Per the germline V gene, CDR1 is MRHNA and CDR2 is SNTAGT. V was clipped by 8 bases and J by 5 bases; unmatched bases: 14. Study-wide results and limits: A reduction in generation probabilities was seen for non-shared clonotypes relative to those shared by all four donors.

Authors' analysis steps: Quality scores were absent from the junction-only immunoSEQ sequences, so filtering differed. Sequenced by immunoSEQ multiplex PCR; TCRdb stores in-frame clones only, minus some. The D gene and trimming were derived from the DNA, and the V and J assignments and clone size from that table. Of millions of clones listed, under 95% are singletons. This sequence originates from a man in his late teens or twenties in good health. Some clones in this sample may be carry-over from other donors' samples. Sequenced sample: naive CD8+ T cells from PBMCs. V and J are TRBV6-4 and TRBJ2-7, with 8 bases fitting TRBD2. The CDR3 nucleotides are TGTGCCAGCCAAGCTTTCGGGAGGGCCGCCGACGAGCAGTACTTC. This sequence encodes CASQAFGRAADEQYF.